One T cell receptor beta chain is described in this entry. Its matching antigen is unknown. Amplified TCR beta CDR3 regions were obtained using RNA transcripts as template. In the first round, RT-PCR was carried out with HTBI primers, and a multiplex PCR formed the second round. Each CDR3 protein is one row after TCRdb ran MiXCR on the multiplex PCR reads. The repertoire holds about 740,000 distinct CDR3 sequences, with approximately 40% as singletons. The sample is drawn from a study of Graves' ophthalmopathy and Graves' hyperthyroidism. The study's findings and limits: With more than 60% sensitivity and about 78% specificity, the model predicted ophthalmopathy progression.

Trimming at V came to 0 bases and at J to 6 bases, leaving 11 bases not matched to a gene. Germline V gene data show CDR1 as SGHDT and CDR2 as YYEEEE. This CDR3 region has 16 residues. The PBMCs were taken from roughly 10 ml of fresh peripheral blood. The TCR comes from an adult man with Graves' ophthalmopathy. The rearrangement joins TRBV5-6 to TRBJ1-1; 7 bases line up with TRBD1. Sequencing was carried out using peripheral blood. CDR3 nucleotides: TGTGCCAGCAGCTTGGGGACGGGACAGATCAGGGCTGAAGCTTTCTTT. Residues: CASSLGTGQIRAEAFF.